This TCR beta chain was retrieved from a study of shared clonotypes between healthy human individuals. Here immunoSEQ multiplex PCR was the method, and the copy in TCRdb shows in-frame clones only, minus some. The sample shows 850,000 to 1,100,000 clones, about 80% of them seen only once. The CDR3 covers 17 residues. The V gene's germline CDR1 is ENHRY and CDR2 SYGVKD. Trimming took 5 bases from V and 6 from J; bases not matched to a gene: 15. Every donor, a Caucasian adult, lived in Nashville, Tennessee. The chain combines TRBV10-3 with TRBJ2-3; the match to TRBD2 covers 9 bases. Sequencing was done on a sample of memory CD4+ T cells from PBMCs. Stated subset: CD45RA-negative fraction. This receptor was identified in a man aged 18 to 29 in good health. Some clones in this sample may be carry-over from other donors' samples. The CDR3 sequence: CAISSHARAGGPDTQYF. CDR3 bases: TGTGCCATCAGTTCACATGCTAGGGCGGGAGGGCCGGATACGCAGTATTTT.